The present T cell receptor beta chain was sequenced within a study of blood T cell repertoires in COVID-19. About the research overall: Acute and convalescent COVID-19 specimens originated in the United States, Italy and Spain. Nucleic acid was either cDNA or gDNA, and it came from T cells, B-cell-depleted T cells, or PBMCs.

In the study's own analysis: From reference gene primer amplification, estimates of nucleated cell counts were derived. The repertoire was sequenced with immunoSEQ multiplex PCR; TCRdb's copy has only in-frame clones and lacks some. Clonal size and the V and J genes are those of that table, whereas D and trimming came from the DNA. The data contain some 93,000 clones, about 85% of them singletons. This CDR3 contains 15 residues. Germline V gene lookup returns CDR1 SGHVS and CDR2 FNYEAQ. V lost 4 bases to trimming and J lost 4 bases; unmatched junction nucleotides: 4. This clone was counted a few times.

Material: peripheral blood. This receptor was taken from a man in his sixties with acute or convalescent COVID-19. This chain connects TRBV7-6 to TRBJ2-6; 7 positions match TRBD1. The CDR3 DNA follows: TGTGCCAGCAGCTCCGGACAGGAGGGGGCCAACGTCCTGACTTTC. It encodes CASSSGQEGANVLTF.